This T cell receptor beta chain was recorded in a study of T cells in Graves' hyperthyroidism and ophthalmopathy. In its sample, this clonotype was seen many times. Its cognate antigen is unknown. Looked up from germline, CDR1 is LGHNA and CDR2 is YNFKEQ. V shed 0 bases, J shed 10 bases, and the junction held 6 bases outside the gene matches. The CDR3 sequence is 14 residues long. Authors of the study amplified TCR beta CDR3 regions from RNA transcripts. Initially, a first-round RT-PCR of the TCR CDR3 employed the HTBI primer set. MiXCR was run by TCRdb on the multiplex PCR reads, yielding one entry per CDR3 protein. The table shows roughly 570,000 distinct CDR3 sequences, with approximately 44% occurring only once. Used for diagnoses were clinical symptoms, serum thyroxine and TRAb, thyroid ultrasound and orbital computed tomography. Study conclusions and caveats: Model output signaled ophthalmopathy a median 6.5 months ahead of onset. Expanded thyroid clonotypes (above 0.001) were mostly also found in blood.

The V call is TRBV4-2, the J call TRBJ1-2; 9 nucleotides line up with TRBD1. The sample comprised peripheral blood or thyroid tissue (not recorded which). The source is a woman aged 18-30 years with Graves' hyperthyroidism. The CDR3 loop reads CASSQDSTGGDYTF. DNA of the CDR3: TGTGCCAGCAGCCAAGATTCCACAGGGGGCGACTACACCTTC.